The 13 T cell receptor beta chains listed next were all sequenced from one sample in a study of cytomegalovirus exposure and HLA in healthy donors. A multiplex PCR was run with 60 Vbeta primers and 13 Jbeta primers. The repertoire was sequenced with immunoSEQ multiplex PCR; TCRdb's copy has only in-frame clones and lacks some. Here the sample spans about 280,000 clones, 70% to 90% being singletons. Material: PBMCs. The receptor set was obtained from a young woman in good health and CMV-seronegative.

This clone has more than one count but fewer than ten. As DNA, the CDR3 is TGTGCCAGCAGACCAGACAGGGGGCTTGAAGCTTTCTTT. Its protein product is CASRPDRGLEAFF. This sequence joins TRBV7-9 and TRBJ1-1; 10 bases are shared with TRBD1. V was clipped by 6 bases and J by 7 bases; unmatched bases: 5. From germline, CDR1 is SEHNR and CDR2 FQNEAQ (reference sequence). This CDR3 has 13 amino acids.

This chain connects TRBV7-2 to TRBJ1-5; 8 nucleotides match TRBD1. This CDR3 comprises 16 residues. The germline CDR1 and CDR2 sequences are SGHTA and FQGNSA. V lost 5 bases to trimming and J lost 6 bases; unmatched junction nucleotides: 12. CDR3 sequence reads: CASSPPQGAYGQPQHF. The CDR3, as DNA: TGTGCCAGCAGCCCTCCCCAGGGGGCATACGGTCAGCCCCAGCATTTT.

V and J are TRBV5-6 and TRBJ1-2, with D possibly being TRBD1 (5 bases). The CDR3 loop spans 17 amino acids. The germline V and J ends were trimmed by 1 base and 5 bases, with 21 bases remaining between them. Germline V lookup: CDR1 SGHDT, CDR2 YYEEEE. CDR3 sequence (DNA): TGTGCCAGCAGCTTGATAGGGACGGCTTGGGAGGGTTATGGCTACACCTTC. It translates to CASSLIGTAWEGYGYTF.

The chain employs TRBV6-5 and TRBJ1-5; possible D gene TRBD1, 6 bases. This CDR3 is built from 14 residues. From germline, CDR1 is MNHEY and CDR2 SVGAGI. V dropped 8 bases and J dropped 0 bases, with 11 bases sitting between them. The CDR3 spells CASSGTYSNQPQHF. Written as DNA, the CDR3 is TGTGCCAGCTCAGGGACATATAGCAATCAGCCCCAGCATTTT.

The chain uses TRBV28 and TRBJ1-1; D remains unclear. The CDR3 runs to 17 residues. Deletions cut 7 bases from V and 4 bases from J, with 25 bases between. CDR1 is MDHEN, CDR2 SYDVKM, per germline. The CDR3 spells CASIMGGLEVLSTEAFF. The DNA for the CDR3 is TGTGCCAGCATCATGGGAGGTTTAGAGGTTTTGAGCACTGAAGCTTTCTTT.

The chain has TRBV6-5 and TRBJ2-2, with D perhaps TRBD2 (6 bases). CDR1 MNHEY and CDR2 SVGAGI come from the germline V gene. CDR3 length equals 15 residues. The ends were cut back, 0 bases at V and 1 base at J, with 6 bases in the middle. The CDR3 bases are TGTGCCAGCAGTTACTCCGGGGGGAACACCGGGGAGCTGTTTTTT. It translates to CASSYSGGNTGELFF.

The rearrangement links TRBV7-2 to TRBJ2-5; D may be TRBD2 (6 bases). This CDR3 contains 16 residues. Germline V gene lookup returns CDR1 SGHTA and CDR2 FQGNSA. V was cut by 1 base and J by 2 bases, with 14 bases left in between. This CDR3 is CASSLVEAAGQETQYF. Written as DNA, the CDR3 is TGTGCCAGCAGCTTAGTGGAGGCCGCGGGGCAAGAGACCCAGTACTTC.

This chain connects TRBV30 to TRBJ2-1; tentatively, D is TRBD2 (5 bases). Germline loops: CDR1 GTSNPN, CDR2 SVGIG (reference sequence). This CDR3 contains 13 residues. V was pared by 1 base and J by 8 bases, with 12 bases between. The CDR3 loop reads CAWSDPAGDEQFF. In nucleotides, the CDR3 is TGTGCCTGGAGTGACCCCGCCGGGGATGAGCAGTTCTTC.

V usage is TRBV6-5 and J usage is TRBJ1-1; D perhaps matches TRBD1 (6 bases). The ends were cut back, 2 bases at V and 1 base at J, with 14 bases in the middle. Germline V lookup: CDR1 MNHEY, CDR2 SVGAGI. This CDR3 has 16 residues. The chain's CDR3 is CASSYTVTGWNTEAFF. DNA for the CDR3: TGTGCCAGCAGTTACACCGTGACAGGATGGAACACTGAAGCTTTCTTT.

The V and J genes are TRBV4-1 and TRBJ1-1, with D unclear. From germline, CDR1 is MGHRA and CDR2 YSYEKL. V shed 5 bases and J shed 0 bases, with 13 bases lying between them. The CDR3 is made up of 15 amino acids. The CDR3 DNA reads TGCGCCAGCAGCTCGAGGCCCAACATGAACACTGAAGCTTTCTTT. Translating it yields CASSSRPNMNTEAFF.

This clone was counted only a few times. The chain couples TRBV19 to TRBJ2-6; tentative D call: TRBD2 (5 bases). This CDR3 region has 18 residues. CDR1 is LNHDA, CDR2 SQIVND, per germline (reference sequence). V was clipped by 5 bases and J by 0 bases, with 17 bases between them. The DNA for the CDR3 is TGTGCCAGTAGTGGAGGCAGCCGAGGGAACTCTGGGGCCAACGTCCTGACTTTC. Its translation is CASSGGSRGNSGANVLTF.

The J gene is TRBJ2-6, the V gene TRBV6-1, with D possibly TRBD1 on 6 matching bases. This CDR3 has 14 amino acids. Between the trimmed V and J ends, which lost 5 bases and 4 bases, there was a span of 9 bases. Germline-derived CDR1 and CDR2 are MNHNS and SASEGT. CDR3 sequence (DNA): TGTGCCAGCAGTTCAGGGGCAGGGGCCAACGTCCTGACTTTC. Translated, it gives CASSSGAGANVLTF.

This clone is a singleton in its sample. The rearrangement uses TRBV18 and TRBJ2-7, with 9 bases matching TRBD1. This CDR3 is 16 amino acids long. CDR1 is KGHSH, CDR2 LQKENI, per germline. J gave up 2 bases and V 2 bases, and 7 bases lay outside the gene matches. CDR3 loop: CASSPYRGRAPYEQYF. DNA for the CDR3: TGTGCCAGCTCACCATACAGGGGGCGGGCCCCCTACGAGCAGTACTTC.